This T cell receptor beta chain was profiled in a study of T cell clonality in common variable immunodeficiency (dated by TCRdb to 2014 to 2015). Trimming takes 2 bases from V and 8 bases from J, and the germline ends sit 4 bases apart. There are 11 amino acids in the CDR3, from cysteine to phenylalanine inclusive. The DNA shown is the part of the CDR3 that was read: 24 bases, in frame from base 1. CDR1 and CDR2 (SGHDN, FVKESK) derive from the germline V gene. What the work shows at the level of the full study, not this receptor alone: Fewer deletions and N-nucleotide insertions were reportedly observed in CVID TCRbeta sequences, and highly modified clones with 13 or more V deletions were reportedly absent from CVID TCRbeta sequences. CVID subjects shared fewer TCRbeta clones with each other than healthy controls did (p < 0.0001). Increased TCRbeta clonality was found in CVID subjects compared with healthy controls (t-test p = 0.018), with the increase being most characteristic of about a third of subjects. It was noted by the authors that sequencing of the repertoires of T cell subpopulations would be needed to clarify the cause of the increased clonality in CVID. Even though DNA input was equal, the average per sample came to 75,000 to 95,000 unique sequences for controls compared with approximately 29,000 for CVID samples. Correlations between repertoire features and clinical complications were limited by patient heterogeneity within the CVID cohort.

Predominantly Caucasian heritage was noted among both the CVID patients and the healthy controls. Heparinized peripheral whole blood samples of roughly 5 to 8 ml were obtained from each donor. Genomic DNA from adults with common variable immune deficiency (CVID) and from healthy adult controls was used to sequence TCRbeta CDR3 repertoires. The control group was made up of 22 healthy adult volunteers (about ten male and around twelve female) whose ages ranged from 23 to 66 years, with a mean age of roughly 30. To isolate peripheral blood mononuclear cells, diluted blood was subjected to density centrifugation over Hypaque 1077 or Ficoll-Paque. Unsorted mononuclear cells served as the source of genomic DNA, which was extracted either by Qiagen column purification or by a centrifugation-based method. CVID samples and control samples contributed equivalent amounts of genomic DNA as sequencing input. For every sample, a 60 bp segment covering the rearranged TCRbeta CDR3 region was amplified and then sequenced. The immunoSEQ assay, a bias-corrected multiplex PCR with high-throughput sequencing, was employed for TCRbeta amplification. The paper's processing steps were these. Each unique nucleotide sequence was treated as a clone and annotated with V, D and J genes, copy number and frequency. Sequences were labeled productive if in frame, and non-productive if out of frame or containing stop codons. As previously described, Shannon's entropy was used to calculate clonality. The predicted amino acid sequences of productive clones were used to derive the mean CDR3 Kyte-Doolittle hydropathy. The R hclust function was used to hierarchically cluster scaled V gene usage with Manhattan distance and complete linkage. Sharing of clones by CDR3 amino acid sequence was evaluated through resampling of 12 repertoires per group over 100 rounds. Repertoires were searched for 60 to 80 published EBV-specific and a few hundred published CMV-specific TCRbeta sequences. A couple of CVID samples that yielded fewer than 10,000 sequences were excluded from the analysis, so roughly 40 CVID repertoires were retained. Drawn from immuneACCESS, this table holds only the in-frame rearrangements with V and J called that TCRdb kept. Clones are partly lost; checked studies trace under half to an unresolved V gene and leave the rest unexplained. The DNA gave D and trimming, while V, J and clone size come from that table. This sample shows about 39,000 clones, and none of them turns up only once. The ten largest clones add up to 2.5% to 3.5% of the sample.

This clone was seen ten or more times. No antigen is known for it. The read stops 3 residues short of the end of the CDR3; the missing end is completed from the germline J gene. The receptor was isolated from a person aged 18-70 years in good health. This chain joins TRBV14 to TRBJ2-1; no D gene call is confident. Sequencing used peripheral blood mononuclear cells. The CDR3 protein is CASSQLYEQFF. CDR3 bases read: TGTGCCAGCAGCCAACTATATGAG.